This TCR beta chain was recorded in a study of T cells in Graves' hyperthyroidism and ophthalmopathy. Per the germline V gene, CDR1 is ENHRY and CDR2 is SYGVKD. Trimming took off 7 bases at V and 0 bases at J, with 13 bases between the two ends. This CDR3 is 15 amino acids long. RNA transcripts yielded amplified TCR beta CDR3 regions. The TCR CDR3 first-round RT-PCR relied on the HTBI primer set. MiXCR was run by TCRdb on the multiplex PCR reads, yielding one entry per CDR3 protein. The table has around 200,000 distinct CDR3 sequences, about 18% seen once. Clinical symptoms, serum thyroxine and TRAb, thyroid ultrasound and orbital computed tomography were used for the diagnoses. The PBMCs were taken from about 10 ml of fresh peripheral blood. The study, taken as a whole, reports: Most thyroid clonotypes that were expanded above 0.001 also turned up in blood.

As concerns this clonotype: What it binds is unknown.

The sequenced sample consisted of blood. The TCR was taken from a man in his forties with Graves' hyperthyroidism. The genes are TRBV10-3 and TRBJ1-3, with TRBD1 as a possible D gene (5 bases). In DNA form, the CDR3 reads TGTGCCATCAATCCACAGGCCCACTCTGGAAACACCATATATTTT. Translating it yields CAINPQAHSGNTIYF.